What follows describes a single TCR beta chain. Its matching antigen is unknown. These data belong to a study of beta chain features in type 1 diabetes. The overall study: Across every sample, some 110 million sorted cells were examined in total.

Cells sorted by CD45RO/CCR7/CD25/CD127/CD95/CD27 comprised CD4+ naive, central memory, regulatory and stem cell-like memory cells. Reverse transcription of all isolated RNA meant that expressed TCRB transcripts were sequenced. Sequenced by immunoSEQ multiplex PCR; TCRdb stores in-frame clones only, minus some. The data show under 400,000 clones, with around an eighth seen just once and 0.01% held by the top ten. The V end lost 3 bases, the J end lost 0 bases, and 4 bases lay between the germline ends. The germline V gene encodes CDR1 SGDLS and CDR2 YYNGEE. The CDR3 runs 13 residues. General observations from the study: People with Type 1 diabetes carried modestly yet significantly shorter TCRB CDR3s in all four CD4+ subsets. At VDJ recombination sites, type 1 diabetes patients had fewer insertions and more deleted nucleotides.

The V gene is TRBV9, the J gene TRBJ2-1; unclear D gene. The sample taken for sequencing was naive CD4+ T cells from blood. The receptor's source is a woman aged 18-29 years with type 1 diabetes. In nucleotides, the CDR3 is TGTGCCAGCAGCGACGGCTCCTACAATGAGCAGTTCTTC. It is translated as CASSDGSYNEQFF.